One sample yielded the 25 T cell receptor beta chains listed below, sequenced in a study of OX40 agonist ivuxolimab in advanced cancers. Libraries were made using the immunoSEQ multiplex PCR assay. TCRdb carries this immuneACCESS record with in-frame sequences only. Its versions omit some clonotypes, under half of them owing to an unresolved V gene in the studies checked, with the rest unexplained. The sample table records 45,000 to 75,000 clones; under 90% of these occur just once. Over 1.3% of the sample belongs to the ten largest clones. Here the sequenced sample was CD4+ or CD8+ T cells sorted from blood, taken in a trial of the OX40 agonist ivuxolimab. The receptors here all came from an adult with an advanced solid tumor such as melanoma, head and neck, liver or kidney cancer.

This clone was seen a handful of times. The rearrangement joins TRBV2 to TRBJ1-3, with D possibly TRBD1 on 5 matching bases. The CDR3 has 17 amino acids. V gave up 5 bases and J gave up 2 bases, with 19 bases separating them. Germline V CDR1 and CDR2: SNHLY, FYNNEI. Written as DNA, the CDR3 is TGTGCCAGCAGTCTGGCCCCCGCGTCAGGGACTGGAAACACCATATATTTT. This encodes CASSLAPASGTGNTIYF.

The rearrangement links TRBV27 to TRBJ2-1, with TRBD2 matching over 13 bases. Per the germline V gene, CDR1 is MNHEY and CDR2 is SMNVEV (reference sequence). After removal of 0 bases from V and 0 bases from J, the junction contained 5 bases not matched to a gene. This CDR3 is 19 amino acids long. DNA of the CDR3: TGTGCCAGCAGTTTATCGGGGACTAGCGGGAAAAGCTCCTACAATGAGCAGTTCTTC. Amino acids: CASSLSGTSGKSSYNEQFF.

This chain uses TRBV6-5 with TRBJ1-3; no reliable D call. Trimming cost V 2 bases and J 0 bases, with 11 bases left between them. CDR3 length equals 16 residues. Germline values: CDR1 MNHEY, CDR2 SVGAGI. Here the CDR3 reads CASSYTQLSSGNTIYF. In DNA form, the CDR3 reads TGTGCCAGCAGTTACACACAGTTAAGCTCTGGAAACACCATATATTTT.

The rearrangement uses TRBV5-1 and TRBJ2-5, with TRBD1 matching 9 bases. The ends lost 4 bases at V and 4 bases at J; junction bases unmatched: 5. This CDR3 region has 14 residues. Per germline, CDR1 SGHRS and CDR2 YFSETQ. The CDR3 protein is CASSPGQGGETQYF. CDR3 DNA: TGCGCCAGCAGCCCGGGACAGGGTGGAGAGACCCAGTACTTC.

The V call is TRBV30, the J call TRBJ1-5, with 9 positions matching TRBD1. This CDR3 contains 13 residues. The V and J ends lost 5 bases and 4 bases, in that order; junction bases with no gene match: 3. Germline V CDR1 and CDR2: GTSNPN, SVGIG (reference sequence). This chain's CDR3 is CAWQTGGNQPQHF. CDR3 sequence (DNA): TGTGCCTGGCAGACAGGGGGGAATCAGCCCCAGCATTTT.

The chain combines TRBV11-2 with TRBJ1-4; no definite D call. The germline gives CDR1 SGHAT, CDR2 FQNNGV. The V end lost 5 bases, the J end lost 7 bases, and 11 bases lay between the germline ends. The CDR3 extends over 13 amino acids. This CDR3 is CASSPPFAEKLFF. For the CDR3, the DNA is TGTGCCAGCAGCCCCCCCTTTGCTGAAAAACTGTTTTTT.

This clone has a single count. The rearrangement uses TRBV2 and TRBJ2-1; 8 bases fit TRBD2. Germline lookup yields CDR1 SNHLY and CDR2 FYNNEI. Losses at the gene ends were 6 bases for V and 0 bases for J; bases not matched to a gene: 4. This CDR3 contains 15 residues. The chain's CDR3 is CASRESGSSYNEQFF. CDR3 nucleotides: TGTGCCAGCAGAGAAAGCGGGAGCTCCTACAATGAGCAGTTCTTC.

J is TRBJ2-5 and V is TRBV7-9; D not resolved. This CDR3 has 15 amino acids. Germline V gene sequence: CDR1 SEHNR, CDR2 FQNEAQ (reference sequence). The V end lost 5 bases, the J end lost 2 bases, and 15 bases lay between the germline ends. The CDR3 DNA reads TGTGCCAGCAGCCCCTCGACCGTCCTTCAAGAGACCCAGTACTTC. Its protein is CASSPSTVLQETQYF.

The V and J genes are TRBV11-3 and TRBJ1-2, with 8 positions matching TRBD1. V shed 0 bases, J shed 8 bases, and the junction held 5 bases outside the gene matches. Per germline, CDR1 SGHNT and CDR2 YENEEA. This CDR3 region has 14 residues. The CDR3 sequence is CASSLEGQAGGYTF. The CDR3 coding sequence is TGTGCCAGCAGCTTAGAGGGACAGGCGGGAGGCTACACCTTC. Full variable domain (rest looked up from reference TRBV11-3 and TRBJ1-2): EAGVVQSPRYKIIEKKQPVAFWCNPISGHNTLYWYLQNLGQGPELLIRYENEEAVDDSQLPKDRFSAERLKGVDSTLKIQPAELGDSAVYLCASSLEGQAGGYTFGSGTRLTVV.

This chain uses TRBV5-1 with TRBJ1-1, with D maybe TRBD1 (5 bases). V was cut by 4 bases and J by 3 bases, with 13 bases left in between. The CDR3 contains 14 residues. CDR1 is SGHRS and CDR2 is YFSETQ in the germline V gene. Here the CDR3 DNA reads TGCGCCAGCAGCGCGGGCGGGGGGGACACTGAAGCTTTCTTT. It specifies CASSAGGGDTEAFF.

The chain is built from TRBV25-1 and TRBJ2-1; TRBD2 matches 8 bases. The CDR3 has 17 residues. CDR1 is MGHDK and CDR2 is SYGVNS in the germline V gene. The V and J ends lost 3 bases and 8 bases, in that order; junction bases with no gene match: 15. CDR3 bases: TGTGCCAGCAGTGACCCCCATAGTGCGGGAGGTATCTATGAGCAGTTCTTC. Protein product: CASSDPHSAGGIYEQFF.

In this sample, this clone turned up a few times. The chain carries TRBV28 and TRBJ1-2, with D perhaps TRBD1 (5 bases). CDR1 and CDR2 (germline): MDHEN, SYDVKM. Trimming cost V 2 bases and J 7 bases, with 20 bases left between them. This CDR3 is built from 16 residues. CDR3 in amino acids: CASSLRARQGPAGYTF. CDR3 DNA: TGTGCCAGCAGTTTAAGGGCCCGGCAGGGCCCAGCTGGCTACACCTTC.

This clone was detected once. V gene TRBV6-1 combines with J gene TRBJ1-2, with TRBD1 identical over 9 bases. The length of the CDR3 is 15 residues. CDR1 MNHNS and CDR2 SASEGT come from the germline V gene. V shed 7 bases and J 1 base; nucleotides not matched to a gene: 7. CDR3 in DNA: TGTGCCAGCATACCCCGGACAGGGGTTAACTATGGCTACACCTTC. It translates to CASIPRTGVNYGYTF.

For the CDR3, the DNA is TGTGCCAGTAATCCACTGGGGGGAAAGACCGGGGAGCTGTTTTTT. Amino acid sequence: CASNPLGGKTGELFF. This chain connects TRBV19 to TRBJ2-2, with TRBD2 as a possible D gene (6 bases). CDR1 and CDR2 from the germline V gene are LNHDA and SQIVND (reference sequence). V shed 7 bases and J shed 5 bases, with 17 bases lying between them. This CDR3 comprises 15 residues.

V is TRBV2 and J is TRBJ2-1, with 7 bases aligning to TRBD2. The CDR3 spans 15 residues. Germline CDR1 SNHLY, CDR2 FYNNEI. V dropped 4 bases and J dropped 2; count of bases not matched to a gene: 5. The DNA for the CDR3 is TGTGCCAGCAGTGCGTCGGGACTAACCTACAATGAGCAGTTCTTC. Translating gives CASSASGLTYNEQFF.

CDR3 bases: TGTGCCAGTAGGCCCGGGAGTAGGGAAAAACTGTTTTTT. Encoded protein: CASRPGSREKLFF. This chain uses TRBV19 with TRBJ1-4, with D unclear. CDR3 length: 13 residues. V lost 6 bases and J lost 8, with 13 bases in between. The germline CDR1 and CDR2 sequences are LNHDA and SQIVND (reference sequence).

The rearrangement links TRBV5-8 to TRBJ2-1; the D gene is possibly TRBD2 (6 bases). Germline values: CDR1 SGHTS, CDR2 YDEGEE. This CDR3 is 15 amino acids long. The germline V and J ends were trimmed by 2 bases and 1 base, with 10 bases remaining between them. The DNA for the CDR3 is TGTGCCAGCAGCTTACGGGGGACTTCCTACAATGAGCAGTTCTTC. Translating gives CASSLRGTSYNEQFF.

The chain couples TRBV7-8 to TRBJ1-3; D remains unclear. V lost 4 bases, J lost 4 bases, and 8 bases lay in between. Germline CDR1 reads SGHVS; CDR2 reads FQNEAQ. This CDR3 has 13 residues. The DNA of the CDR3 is TGTGCCAGCAGCTCCCGCACCGGAAACACCATATATTTT. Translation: CASSSRTGNTIYF.

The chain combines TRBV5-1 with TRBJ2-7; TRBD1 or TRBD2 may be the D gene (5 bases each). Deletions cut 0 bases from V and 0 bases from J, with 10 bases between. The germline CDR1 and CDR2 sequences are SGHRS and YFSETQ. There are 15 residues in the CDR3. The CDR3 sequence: CASSLAGTNSYEQYF. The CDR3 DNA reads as TGCGCCAGCAGCTTGGCAGGGACCAACTCCTACGAGCAGTACTTC. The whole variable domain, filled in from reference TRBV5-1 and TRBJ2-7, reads KAGVTQTPRYLIKTRGQQVTLSCSPISGHRSVSWYQQTPGQGLQFLFEYFSETQRNKGNFPGRFSGRQFSNSRSEMNVSTLELGDSALYLCASSLAGTNSYEQYFGPGTRLTVT.

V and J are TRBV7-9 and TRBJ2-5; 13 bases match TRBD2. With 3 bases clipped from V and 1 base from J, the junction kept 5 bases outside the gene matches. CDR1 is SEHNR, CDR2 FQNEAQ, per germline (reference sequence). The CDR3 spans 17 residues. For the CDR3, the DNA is TGTGCCAGCAGCTTTGGACTAGCGGGAGTTGGCCAAGAGACCCAGTACTTC. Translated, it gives CASSFGLAGVGQETQYF.

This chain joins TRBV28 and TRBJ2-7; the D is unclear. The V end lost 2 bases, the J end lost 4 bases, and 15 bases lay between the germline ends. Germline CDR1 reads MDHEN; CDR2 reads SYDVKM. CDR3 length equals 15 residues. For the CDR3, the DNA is TGTGCCAGCAGTTTAGCGACATCCGGGCTGTACGAGCAGTACTTC. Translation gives CASSLATSGLYEQYF.

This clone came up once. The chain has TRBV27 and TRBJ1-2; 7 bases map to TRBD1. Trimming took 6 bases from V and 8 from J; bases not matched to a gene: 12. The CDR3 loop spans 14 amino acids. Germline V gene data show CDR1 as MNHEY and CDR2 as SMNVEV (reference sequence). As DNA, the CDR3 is TGTGCCAGCAGGGACCGAAAGACAGGGTTCGGCTACACCTTC. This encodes CASRDRKTGFGYTF.

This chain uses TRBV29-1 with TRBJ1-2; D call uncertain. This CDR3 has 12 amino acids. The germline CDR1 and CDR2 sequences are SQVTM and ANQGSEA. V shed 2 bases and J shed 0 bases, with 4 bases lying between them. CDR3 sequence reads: CSVEPANYGYTF. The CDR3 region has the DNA TGCAGCGTTGAACCCGCTAACTATGGCTACACCTTC. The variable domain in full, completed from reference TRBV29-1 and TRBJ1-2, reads SAVISQKPSRDICQRGTSLTIQCQVDSQVTMMFWYRQQPGQSLTLIATANQGSEATYESGFVIDKFPISRPNLTFSTLTVSNMSPEDSSIYLCSVEPANYGYTFGSGTRLTVV.

CDR3 amino acids: CASSYRGSANEKLFF. The CDR3 bases are TGTGCCAGCAGTTATAGGGGTAGTGCTAATGAAAAACTGTTTTTT. V usage is TRBV5-5 and J usage is TRBJ1-4; perhaps TRBD1 as D (5 bases). CDR3 size: 15 residues. Trimming cost V 5 bases and J 3 bases, with 14 bases left between them. Germline V gives CDR1 SGHKS, CDR2 YYEKEE (reference sequence).

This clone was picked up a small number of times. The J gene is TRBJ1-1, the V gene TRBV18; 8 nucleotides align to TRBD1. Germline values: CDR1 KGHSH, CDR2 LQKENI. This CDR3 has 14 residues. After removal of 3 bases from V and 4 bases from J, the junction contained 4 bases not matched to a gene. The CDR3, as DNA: TGTGCCAGCTCACCGGACAGGGCGAGCACTGAAGCTTTCTTT. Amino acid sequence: CASSPDRASTEAFF.